This T cell receptor (beta chain) is from a study of cytomegalovirus exposure and HLA in healthy donors. Trimming cost V 5 bases and J 5 bases, with 16 bases left between them. Germline CDR1 reads SQVTM; CDR2 reads ANQGSEA. The CDR3 extends over 13 amino acids. The study sampled nominally healthy donors, though unrecorded immune exposures were likely. Points from the study as a whole: Apart from CMV serostatus, no immune exposure information was available. Researchers reported in a later analysis that a missense DCLRE1C variant was tied to TCR beta V- and J-gene trimming. Later work showed greater clonal expansion in HLA-associated TCR beta chains than in equally common others.

As to this clone: Its antigen is unknown.

The PCR ran on 60 Vbeta and 13 Jbeta primers. TCRdb keeps only in-frame clones here, not all; method: immunoSEQ multiplex PCR. Of roughly 140,000 clones detected, 79% appear once; the ten largest clones hold 3% to 4%. Sequencing was done on a sample of PBMCs. This TCR was recovered from a human donor in good health. The chain employs TRBV29-1 and TRBJ2-7, with D perhaps matching TRBD1 (6 bases). The CDR3 spells CSVSQGFVNEQYF. The CDR3 region has the DNA TGCAGCGTTAGTCAGGGGTTCGTGAACGAGCAGTACTTC.